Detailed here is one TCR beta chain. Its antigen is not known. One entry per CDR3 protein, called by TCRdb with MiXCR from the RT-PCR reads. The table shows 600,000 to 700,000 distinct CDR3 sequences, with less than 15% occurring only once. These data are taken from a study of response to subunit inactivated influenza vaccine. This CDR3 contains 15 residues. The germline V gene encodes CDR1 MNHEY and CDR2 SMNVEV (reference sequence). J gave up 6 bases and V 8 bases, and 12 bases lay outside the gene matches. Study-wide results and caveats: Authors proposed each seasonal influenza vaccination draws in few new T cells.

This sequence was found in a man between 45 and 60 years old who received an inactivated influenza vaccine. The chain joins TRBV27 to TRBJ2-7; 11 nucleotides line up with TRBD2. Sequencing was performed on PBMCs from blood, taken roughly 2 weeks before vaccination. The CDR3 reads CASSQISGGALEQYF. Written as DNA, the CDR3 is TGTGCCAGCTCCCAGATTAGCGGGGGGGCTCTCGAGCAGTACTTC.